Below are 25 T cell receptor beta chains sequenced from a single sample in a study of blood T cell repertoires in COVID-19. Produced via immunoSEQ multiplex PCR; TCRdb's table is partial and in-frame only. The repertoire holds 150,000 to 200,000 clones, with 82% as singletons. Sequences were obtained from PBMCs or T cells enriched from blood (not recorded which). All receptors come from a man over 45 who had recovered from COVID-19.

The chain carries TRBV6-1 and TRBJ2-7; tentative D call: TRBD2 (5 bases). There are 14 residues in the CDR3. Looked up from germline, CDR1 is MNHNS and CDR2 is SASEGT. V was shortened by 1 base and J by 1 base, with 8 bases between the two germline ends. The chain's CDR3 is CASSEGGISYEQYF. CDR3 DNA sequence: TGTGCCAGCAGTGAAGGAGGGATTTCCTACGAGCAGTACTTC.

The genes are TRBV7-9 and TRBJ2-1; D is perhaps TRBD1 (5 bases). With 0 bases removed from V and 15 bases from J, the gap between germline ends came to 15 bases. The CDR3 totals 13 residues. Per germline, CDR1 SEHNR and CDR2 FQNEAQ (reference sequence). CDR3 sequence: CASSLAGSSGAFF. The CDR3 DNA is TGTGCCAGCAGCTTAGCTGGAAGCTCTGGGGCGTTCTTC.

This chain links TRBV18 with TRBJ2-7; 7 nucleotides agree with TRBD2. J was trimmed by 0 bases and V by 3 bases; bases with no gene match: 17. The CDR3 length is 19 residues. The germline V gene encodes CDR1 KGHSH and CDR2 LQKENI. The DNA of the CDR3 is TGTGCCAGCTCACCTTTCATGGGGGGGAACAGGCGAAGCTCCTACGAGCAGTACTTC. This encodes CASSPFMGGNRRSSYEQYF. The complete variable domain, with remaining parts taken from reference TRBV18 and TRBJ2-7, reads NAGVMQNPRHLVRRRGQEARLRCSPMKGHSHVYWYRQLPEEGLKFMVYLQKENIIDESGMPKERFSAEFPKEGPSILRIQQVVRGDSAAYFCASSPFMGGNRRSSYEQYFGPGTRLTVT.

The chain employs TRBV28 and TRBJ1-1, with D perhaps TRBD1 (6 bases). CDR1 is MDHEN, CDR2 SYDVKM, per germline. V was cut by 5 bases and J by 5 bases, with 12 bases left in between. The CDR3 has 13 residues. CDR3 sequence: CASSHLQGTEAFF. CDR3 nucleotides: TGTGCCAGCAGTCACCTACAGGGTACTGAAGCTTTCTTT.

The CDR3 DNA reads TGTGCCAGCAGCCGGGACAGTCACGAGCAGTACTTC. Translating gives CASSRDSHEQYF. The chain combines TRBV6-5 with TRBJ2-7; the match to TRBD1 covers 7 bases. CDR1 is MNHEY, CDR2 SVGAGI, per germline. The CDR3 extends over 12 amino acids. Losses at the gene ends were 6 bases for V and 5 bases for J; bases not matched to a gene: 4.

The chain is built from TRBV5-5 and TRBJ1-6, with no clear D. Trimming took 4 bases from V and 14 from J, leaving 13 bases between them. CDR1 and CDR2 (germline): SGHKS, YYEKEE (reference sequence). The CDR3 has 12 residues. The CDR3 coding sequence is TGTGCCAGCAGCCTGACTCTAGAAGCCCTCCACTTT. Amino acid sequence: CASSLTLEALHF.

This chain links TRBV5-4 with TRBJ1-2; D perhaps matches TRBD1 (6 bases). Germline assignment: CDR1 SGHNT and CDR2 YYREEE (reference sequence). The CDR3 spans 14 residues. V was cut by 5 bases and J by 4 bases, with 15 bases left in between. The CDR3: CASSSDSLGYGYTF. The CDR3 region has the DNA TGTGCCAGCAGTTCGGACAGCTTGGGCTATGGCTACACCTTC.

The chain is built from TRBV7-6 and TRBJ1-3; possible D gene TRBD1, 5 bases. Looked up from germline, CDR1 is SGHVS and CDR2 is FNYEAQ. CDR3 size: 19 residues. Trimming took 8 bases from V and 2 from J, leaving 28 bases between them. In nucleotides, the CDR3 is TGTGCCAGCCTCCCAACGGTTTTGGGTGCAGGGTCGGCTGGAAACACCATATATTTT. Translating it yields CASLPTVLGAGSAGNTIYF.

The chain employs TRBV24-1 and TRBJ1-4; possible D gene TRBD1, 6 bases. V was trimmed by 2 bases and J by 0 bases, leaving 6 bases between them. Germline CDR1 reads KGHDR; CDR2 reads SFDVKD. The CDR3 is 15 amino acids. The CDR3 DNA reads as TGTGCCACCAGTGATTCAGGGGCAACTAATGAAAAACTGTTTTTT. Its translation: CATSDSGATNEKLFF.

V gene TRBV27 combines with J gene TRBJ2-7; no firm D call. The CDR3 is 13 residues long. The germline V gene has CDR1 MNHEY and CDR2 SMNVEV (reference sequence). Trimming took off 2 bases at V and 0 bases at J, with 5 bases between the two ends. Here the CDR3 reads CASSLTSSYEQYF. The CDR3, as DNA: TGTGCCAGCAGTTTAACGAGCTCCTACGAGCAGTACTTC.

This chain uses TRBV3-1 (or the pseudogene TRBV3-2) with TRBJ2-3, with unresolved D. The ends were cut back, 2 bases at V and 4 bases at J, with 7 bases in the middle. The germline V gene encodes CDR1 LGHDT and CDR2 YNNKEL (reference sequence). CDR3 length equals 13 residues. DNA of the CDR3: TGTGCCAGCAGCCAATTTCTAGCAGATACGCAGTATTTT. It translates to CASSQFLADTQYF.

This clone was recorded only once. This chain connects TRBV18 to TRBJ1-2; tentative D call: TRBD1 (5 bases). V was cut by 2 bases and J by 8 bases, with 18 bases left in between. Germline assignment: CDR1 KGHSH and CDR2 LQKENI. The CDR3 covers 15 residues. In DNA form, the CDR3 reads TGTGCCAGCTCACCAGCGGGACTCCGAGATCCGGGCTACACCTTC. Translating it yields CASSPAGLRDPGYTF.

The chain couples TRBV6-4 to TRBJ2-3; D is perhaps TRBD2 (6 bases). CDR3 length equals 13 residues. Trimming removed 4 bases from V and 1 base from J, with 6 bases in between. Germline values: CDR1 MRHNA, CDR2 SNTAGT. CDR3 sequence: CASSAGGTDTQYF. The CDR3 DNA is TGTGCCAGCAGTGCGGGGGGCACAGATACGCAGTATTTT.

The J gene is TRBJ1-5, the V gene TRBV6-5, with 9 bases lining up with TRBD1. CDR1 and CDR2 from the germline V gene are MNHEY and SVGAGI. The CDR3 is 14 amino acids. V dropped 8 bases and J dropped 9; count of bases not matched to a gene: 11. Here the CDR3 reads CASSEQGAFLPQHF. Here the CDR3 DNA reads TGTGCCAGCTCCGAACAGGGGGCGTTTCTGCCCCAGCATTTT.

The chain couples TRBV6-4 to TRBJ2-3, with D unclear. Looked up from germline, CDR1 is MRHNA and CDR2 is SNTAGT. V dropped 2 bases and J dropped 2 bases, with 5 bases sitting between them. CDR3 size: 13 residues. The CDR3 DNA is TGTGCCAGCAGTGACCAGTCCACAGATACGCAGTATTTT. This codes for CASSDQSTDTQYF.

Concerning this clone: Mismatch with germline at one junction end may stem from a read error. The chain recombines TRBV7-7 with TRBJ2-1; the match to TRBD2 covers 7 bases. Germline V gene sequence: CDR1 SSHAT, CDR2 FNYEAQ (reference sequence). CDR3 size: 18 residues. The DNA of the CDR3 is TGTGCTAGCAGCTTAGTTCCAATTAGTGGTTCGGGGGGAAATGAGCAGTTCTTC. This encodes CASSLVPISGSGGNEQFF.

The V and J genes are TRBV5-1 and TRBJ1-5; weak D call: TRBD1 (6 bases). CDR1 and CDR2 from the germline V gene are SGHRS and YFSETQ. The length of the CDR3 is 15 residues. V was clipped by 4 bases and J by 4 bases, with 15 bases between them. The CDR3 region is CASSVGVQGNQPQHF. The CDR3 coding sequence is TGCGCCAGCAGCGTTGGGGTTCAGGGGAATCAGCCCCAGCATTTT.

In its sample, this clone was seen once. V gene TRBV7-8 combines with J gene TRBJ2-1, with D possibly being TRBD2 (5 bases). V lost 6 bases and J lost 8, with 14 bases in between. Germline V gene lookup returns CDR1 SGHVS and CDR2 FQNEAQ. This CDR3 comprises 13 residues. The CDR3 protein is CASSSGSGDEQFF. The DNA of the CDR3 is TGTGCCAGCAGTTCGGGGTCGGGCGATGAGCAGTTCTTC.

The rearrangement joins TRBV5-6 to TRBJ1-1, with D possibly being TRBD1 (6 bases). With 4 bases removed from V and 3 bases from J, the gap between germline ends came to 10 bases. Germline V gives CDR1 SGHDT, CDR2 YYEEEE. The CDR3 covers 13 residues. The CDR3 bases are TGTGCCAGCAGCCGCACAGGGTACACTGAAGCTTTCTTT. It translates to CASSRTGYTEAFF.

The V call is TRBV5-1, the J call TRBJ1-2; the D is unclear. Germline lookup yields CDR1 SGHRS and CDR2 YFSETQ. Trimming left V 4 bases short and J 7 bases short, with 23 bases between. The CDR3 is 16 amino acids. This chain's CDR3 is CASSPQDGGKGGGYTF. CDR3 sequence (DNA): TGCGCCAGCAGCCCCCAGGATGGAGGCAAGGGTGGTGGCTACACCTTC.

This chain connects TRBV5-1 to TRBJ2-2; D might be TRBD1 (6 bases). CDR3 length: 14 amino acids. Germline-derived CDR1 and CDR2 are SGHRS and YFSETQ. V shed 3 bases and J shed 9 bases, with 15 bases lying between them. This chain's CDR3 is CASSSRAGVRELFF. In DNA, the CDR3 is TGCGCCAGCAGCTCTCGGGCAGGGGTAAGGGAGCTGTTTTTT. Based on the CDR3 plus reference TRBV5-1 and TRBJ2-2, the full variable domain is KAGVTQTPRYLIKTRGQQVTLSCSPISGHRSVSWYQQTPGQGLQFLFEYFSETQRNKGNFPGRFSGRQFSNSRSEMNVSTLELGDSALYLCASSSRAGVRELFFGEGSRLTVL.

The chain couples TRBV7-2 to TRBJ2-3; tentative D call: TRBD2 (5 bases). This CDR3 region has 15 residues. CDR1 is SGHTA and CDR2 is FQGNSA in the germline V gene. Between the trimmed V and J ends, which lost 3 bases and 2 bases, there was a span of 12 bases. CDR3 region: CASSLGVGNTDTQYF. In DNA, the CDR3 is TGTGCCAGCAGCTTGGGAGTGGGGAACACAGATACGCAGTATTTT. Using reference TRBV7-2 and TRBJ2-3 for the parts outside the CDR3, the full variable domain is GAGVSQSPSNKVTEKGKDVELRCDPISGHTALYWYRQSLGQGLEFLIYFQGNSAPDKSGLPSDRFSAERTGGSVSTLTIQRTQQEDSAVYLCASSLGVGNTDTQYFGPGTRLTVL.

The chain combines TRBV6-4 with TRBJ2-3; D ambiguous. Germline V CDR1 and CDR2: MRHNA, SNTAGT. CDR3 length equals 13 residues. V lost 0 bases to trimming and J lost 3 bases, with 4 bases between them. In nucleotides, the CDR3 is TGTGCCAGCAGTGACTCCAGGACAGATACGCAGTATTTT. This translates into CASSDSRTDTQYF.

The chain joins TRBV19 to TRBJ1-5; TRBD1 is a possible D gene (5 bases). Trimming stripped 2 bases from V and 2 bases from J, with 13 bases between. The CDR3 spans 16 residues. The germline gives CDR1 LNHDA, CDR2 SQIVND (reference sequence). This CDR3 is CASSIWQGTGNQPQHF. The CDR3 DNA is TGTGCCAGTAGTATATGGCAGGGTACGGGCAATCAGCCCCAGCATTTT.

The chain employs TRBV10-3 and TRBJ1-6; the match to TRBD1 covers 10 bases. From germline, CDR1 is ENHRY and CDR2 SYGVKD. The CDR3 runs 14 residues. The junction had 4 bases not matched to a gene; V was cut back by 7 bases and J by 7 bases. The CDR3 loop reads CAITPGQGNSPLHF. The CDR3 DNA reads TGTGCCATCACCCCGGGACAGGGGAATTCACCCCTCCACTTT.